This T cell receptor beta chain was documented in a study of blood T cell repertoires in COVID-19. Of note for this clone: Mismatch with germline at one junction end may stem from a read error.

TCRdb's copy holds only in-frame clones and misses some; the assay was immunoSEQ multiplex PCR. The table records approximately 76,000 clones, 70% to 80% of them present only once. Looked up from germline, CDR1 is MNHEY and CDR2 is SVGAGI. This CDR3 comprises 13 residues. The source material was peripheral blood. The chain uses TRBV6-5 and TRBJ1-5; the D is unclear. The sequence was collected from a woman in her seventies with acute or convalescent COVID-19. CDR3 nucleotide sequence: TGTGCCGGCAGCCGAGTGAGGGATCAGCCCCAGCATTTT. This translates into CAGSRVRDQPQHF.